The sequence of this T cell receptor beta chain was determined in a study of T cell responses to AZD1222 COVID-19 vaccine (dated by TCRdb to the early 2020s). Turning to the overall study: A total of approximately 240 trial participants underwent TCR sequencing, of whom 200 to 220 had received two doses of AZD1222 and some 25 had received two doses of the MenACWY control vaccine. Enrollment into the trials was organized by age into subgroups of 18-55, 56-69 and 70-plus years, and those subgroups contained roughly 140, 27 and 60 TCR-sequenced participants, respectively. Overall study outcomes, separate from this receptor: No day 14 peak-response samples were available, so repertoires were characterized only after the peak T cell response. In the small 56-69-year group, the increase in depth fell short of significance, most likely because of low power. Participants were mostly white British, with more females than males. The authors suggested clonal diversity may have been underestimated. Conclusions about previously exposed vaccinees are limited, since just 6 or 7 AZD1222 recipients were seropositive for SARS-CoV-2 at baseline. The vaccine-associated CD4 TCRs covered the entire spike protein, and the dominant responses fell in regions 160-218 and 743-854. After two AZD1222 doses, both the breadth and the depth of spike-specific TCRs were significantly higher than at day 0 and than in MenACWY recipients. Epitopes outside the regions mutated in the B.1.351 and B.1.1.7 variants were reportedly recognized by nearly half of the unique spike-specific TCRs.

Looking up the germline V gene yields CDR1 SQVTM and CDR2 ANQGSEA. The CDR3 contains 13 residues, cysteine and phenylalanine counted. Only the CDR3 DNA is retained, 39 bases long and in frame from the first base. Trimming costs V 5 bases and J 0 bases, and their ends lie 8 bases apart. This clone has a handful of counts. Its binding antigen is unknown. Base qualities are not at hand, and no much larger clone is one base apart. This specimen's time point label, per the study, means: about 28 days (+/-7) after the second vaccine dose. AZD1222 recipients given second doses at about 4 weeks or at about 12 weeks were pooled, since spike-specific TCR depth and breadth were not found to differ between the two schedules. The vaccinee samples were drawn from two UK trials, COV001 and COV002, one of which was a single-blind randomized controlled phase 2/3 trial testing AZD1222 (ChAdOx1 nCoV-19) in healthy adults. For TCRbeta chain sequencing, PBMC samples were collected from trial participants at day 0 and at day 28 after the second dose.

The CDR3 regions of human TCRbeta chains were subjected to immunosequencing. Under the source paper's analysis protocol: TCRs in the repertoires were compared against a reference library of SARS-CoV-2-specific TCRs that had been generated with the MIRA antigen-specificity platform. Breadth was defined as the fraction of unique TCRs that were SARS-CoV-2-associated, and depth was defined as the fraction of total T cells that were SARS-CoV-2-associated. Using the MIRA data, every spike-specific TCR was mapped to the spike region that the TCR reacted to and assigned to either a CD4 or a CD8 class. Log10-transformed breadth and depth values were compared by one-way ANOVA with Sidak's multiple comparisons tests. Imported from immuneACCESS, the table was reduced by TCRdb to in-frame sequences with V and J called. These copies leave out some clones; in studies compared against another copy, an unresolved V gene accounts for under half, and the cause of the remainder is not known. Clone size and the V and J calls come from that table; the DNA yielded D and trimming. The sample table lists roughly 98,000 clones, roughly 83% of them with a count of one. Around 14% of the sample goes to the ten largest clones.

The sequences come from peripheral blood, collected 28 days after the second AZD1222 dose. The chain is encoded by TRBV29-1 joined to TRBJ1-3, with the D gene too uncertain to name. This receptor was identified in an adult who received the AZD1222 COVID-19 vaccine. The nucleotide sequence is TGCAGCGTTTCATTCGACTCTGGAAACACCATATATTTT. This encodes CSVSFDSGNTIYF.